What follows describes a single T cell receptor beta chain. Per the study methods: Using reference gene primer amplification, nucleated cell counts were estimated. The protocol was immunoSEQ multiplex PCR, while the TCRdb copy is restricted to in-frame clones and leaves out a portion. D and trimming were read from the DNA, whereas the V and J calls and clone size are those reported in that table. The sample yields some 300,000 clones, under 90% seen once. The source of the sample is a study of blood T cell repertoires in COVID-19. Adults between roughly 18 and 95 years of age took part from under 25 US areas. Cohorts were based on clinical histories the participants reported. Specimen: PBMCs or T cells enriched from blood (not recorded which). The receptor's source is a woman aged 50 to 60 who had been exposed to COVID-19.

The CDR3 DNA sequence: TGTGCCAGCAGTTGGACTAGCGGGGGGGTGGATGAGCAGTTCTTC. Protein: CASSWTSGGVDEQFF. This chain connects TRBV11-3 to TRBJ2-1, with 15 nucleotides matching TRBD2. This CDR3 is built from 15 residues. Germline V gene sequence: CDR1 SGHNT, CDR2 YENEEA. Trimming cost V 6 bases and J 8 bases; bases outside gene matches: 5. Filled out from reference TRBV11-3 and TRBJ2-1, the complete variable domain reads EAGVVQSPRYKIIEKKQPVAFWCNPISGHNTLYWYLQNLGQGPELLIRYENEEAVDDSQLPKDRFSAERLKGVDSTLKIQPAELGDSAVYLCASSWTSGGVDEQFFGPGTRLTVL.